This TCR beta chain was obtained from a study of cytomegalovirus exposure and HLA in healthy donors. Findings of the study overall: In an earlier analysis, in approximately 630 donors, most V segments appeared productive either ~87% or ~30% of the time. Later work found most CMV-associated TCR beta chains apparently HLA-restricted. Among the sequence variants, a highly shared cluster was likely an artifact of sequencing.

V shed 3 bases and J shed 0 bases, with 8 bases lying between them. This CDR3 has 15 amino acids. CDR1 SNHLY and CDR2 FYNNEI come from the germline V gene. Regarding this clone: Its specificity is unknown.

PCR used 60 Vbeta primers and 13 Jbeta primers. Using immunoSEQ multiplex PCR, the repertoire was profiled, and TCRdb retains in-frame clones only, with some absent. The table has 100,000 to 150,000 clones, 73% seen once. V and J are TRBV2 and TRBJ1-4; D not resolved. The sequenced sample consisted of PBMCs. The sequence came from a man between 60 and 75 years old in good health and CMV-seropositive. The CDR3 nucleotides read TGTGCCAGCAGTGACAGCGTTGCAACTAATGAAAAACTGTTTTTT. Translating it yields CASSDSVATNEKLFF.